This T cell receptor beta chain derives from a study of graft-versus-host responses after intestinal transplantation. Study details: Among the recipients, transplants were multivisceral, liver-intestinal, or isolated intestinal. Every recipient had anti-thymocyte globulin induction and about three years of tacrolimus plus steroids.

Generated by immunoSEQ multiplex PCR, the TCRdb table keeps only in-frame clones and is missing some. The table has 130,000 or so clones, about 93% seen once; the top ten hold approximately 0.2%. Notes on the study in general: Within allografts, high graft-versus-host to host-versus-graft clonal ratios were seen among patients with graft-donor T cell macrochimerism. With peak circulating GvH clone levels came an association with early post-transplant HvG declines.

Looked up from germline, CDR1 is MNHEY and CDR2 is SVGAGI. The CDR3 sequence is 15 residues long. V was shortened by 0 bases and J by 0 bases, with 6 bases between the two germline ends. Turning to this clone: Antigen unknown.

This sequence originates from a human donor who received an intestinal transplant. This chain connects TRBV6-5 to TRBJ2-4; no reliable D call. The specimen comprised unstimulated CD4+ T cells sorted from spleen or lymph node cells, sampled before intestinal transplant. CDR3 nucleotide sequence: TGTGCCAGCAGTTACTCGACGATAGCCAAAAACATTCAGTACTTC. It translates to CASSYSTIAKNIQYF.